This entry lists 27 T cell receptor beta chains sequenced from one sample in a study of blood T cell repertoires in COVID-19. Measured with immunoSEQ multiplex PCR; TCRdb has only the in-frame clones, and not every one. The sample records 240,000 or so clones, approximately 83% being singletons. The sequenced material came from peripheral blood. Every receptor here comes from a woman aged 25 to 39 who had recovered from COVID-19.

V gene TRBV10-1 combines with J gene TRBJ2-2; a possible D gene is TRBD1 (6 bases). V was clipped by 4 bases and J by 2 bases, with 8 bases between them. The length of the CDR3 is 14 residues. CDR1 is WNHNN and CDR2 is SYGVQD in the germline V gene (reference sequence). CDR3 region: CASSGTANTGELFF. The CDR3 DNA reads TGCGCCAGCAGTGGGACAGCTAACACCGGGGAGCTGTTTTTT.

The gene calls are TRBV5-1 and TRBJ1-2, with D tentatively TRBD1 (6 bases). The CDR3 has 17 amino acids. The germline CDR1 and CDR2 sequences are SGHRS and YFSETQ. The V end lost 4 bases, the J end lost 4 bases, and 23 bases lay between the germline ends. CDR3 bases: TGCGCCAGCAGCCCCTTAGGGGGGGCCACGGTGTCCTATGGCTACACCTTC. It translates to CASSPLGGATVSYGYTF.

The CDR3 region is CASSSLDRGYGYTF. CDR3 in DNA: TGTGCCAGCAGTTCACTCGACAGGGGGTATGGCTACACCTTC. V usage is TRBV6-5 and J usage is TRBJ1-2; 9 bases are shared with TRBD1. Per the germline V gene, CDR1 is MNHEY and CDR2 is SVGAGI. The CDR3 contains 14 residues. Trimming cost V 4 bases and J 5 bases; bases outside gene matches: 5.

This clone was seen once. This sequence joins TRBV2 and TRBJ1-2; 10 bases agree with TRBD1. Germline lookup yields CDR1 SNHLY and CDR2 FYNNEI. The CDR3 length is 13 residues. V dropped 11 bases and J dropped 4; count of bases not matched to a gene: 7. CDR3 amino acids: CAGGGDRGYGYTF. The DNA for the CDR3 is TGTGCCGGAGGGGGGGACAGGGGCTATGGCTACACCTTC. The entire variable domain, with the rest obtained from reference TRBV2 and TRBJ1-2, is as follows: EPEVTQTPSHQVTQMGQEVILRCVPISNHLYFYWYRQILGQKVEFLVSFYNNEISEKSEIFDDQFSVERPDGSNFTLKIRSTKLEDSAMYFCAGGGDRGYGYTFGSGTRLTVV.

J is TRBJ1-3 and V is TRBV4-3; D is ambiguous. Trimming removed 0 bases from V and 4 bases from J, with 7 bases in between. CDR1 and CDR2 from the germline V gene are LGHNA and YSLEER. This CDR3 region has 14 residues. The CDR3 region is CASSQDLVGNTIYF. CDR3 DNA sequence: TGCGCCAGCAGCCAAGATCTAGTAGGAAACACCATATATTTT.

This chain uses TRBV6-5 with TRBJ2-7, with TRBD1 matching over 9 bases. The junction had 6 bases not matched to a gene; V was cut back by 0 bases and J by 3 bases. CDR1 is MNHEY and CDR2 is SVGAGI in the germline V gene. This CDR3 has 16 residues. DNA for the CDR3: TGTGCCAGCAGTTACTCTCGGGACAGGGCCTTCTACGAGCAGTACTTC. Its protein product is CASSYSRDRAFYEQYF.

The chain employs TRBV7-9 and TRBJ1-1; D is ambiguous. CDR1 is SEHNR and CDR2 is FQNEAQ in the germline V gene (reference sequence). The CDR3 is 14 amino acids. Trimming left V 5 bases short and J 1 base short, with 11 bases between. CDR3 in DNA: TGTGCCAGCAGCCCCAGGAATCCGAACACTGAAGCTTTCTTT. It translates to CASSPRNPNTEAFF.

The chain recombines TRBV10-3 with TRBJ2-7, with TRBD2 as a possible D gene (6 bases). Between the trimmed V and J ends, which lost 8 bases and 0 bases, there was a span of 8 bases. CDR1 and CDR2 from the germline V gene are ENHRY and SYGVKD. There are 12 residues in the CDR3. CDR3 loop: CAIGAGSYEQYF. The CDR3, as DNA: TGTGCCATCGGAGCGGGCTCCTACGAGCAGTACTTC.

This clone was seen more than once but under ten times. The chain uses TRBV30 and TRBJ2-2; TRBD2 might be the D (6 bases). V lost 2 bases, J lost 0 bases, and 10 bases lay in between. Germline V gene lookup returns CDR1 GTSNPN and CDR2 SVGIG (reference sequence). The CDR3 consists of 15 residues. The CDR3 is CAWSLGGTNTGELFF. In nucleotides, the CDR3 is TGTGCCTGGAGTCTCGGGGGAACGAACACCGGGGAGCTGTTTTTT. Complete variable domain (other parts from reference TRBV30 and TRBJ2-2): SQTIHQWPATLVQPVGSPLSLECTVEGTSNPNLYWYRQAAGRGLQLLFYSVGIGQISSEVPQNLSASRPQDRQFILSSKKLLLSDSGFYLCAWSLGGTNTGELFFGEGSRLTVL.

J is TRBJ1-1 and V is TRBV7-9, with 8 bases matching TRBD1. This CDR3 is 15 amino acids long. Germline V gene data show CDR1 as SEHNR and CDR2 as FQNEAQ (reference sequence). The J segment lost 6 bases and the V segment lost 5 bases, leaving 11 bases of the junction unmatched. The CDR3 DNA reads TGTGCCAGCAGCCCGAAGGACAGGGAGGTGGCTGAAGCTTTCTTT. Its protein is CASSPKDREVAEAFF.

This clone was observed a single time. The chain combines TRBV9 with TRBJ1-1; unclear D gene. This CDR3 comprises 13 residues. Germline lookup yields CDR1 SGDLS and CDR2 YYNGEE. The germline V and J ends were trimmed by 4 bases and 0 bases, with 7 bases remaining between them. CDR3 sequence reads: CASSPDMNTEAFF. CDR3 nucleotide sequence: TGTGCCAGCAGCCCAGACATGAACACTGAAGCTTTCTTT.

This chain uses TRBV19 with TRBJ2-7, with D hard to call. CDR3 length equals 13 residues. The germline V and J ends were trimmed by 5 bases and 2 bases, with 10 bases remaining between them. Germline CDR1 reads LNHDA; CDR2 reads SQIVND (reference sequence). CDR3 DNA sequence: TGTGCCAGTAGTGCGCAGGTCACCTACGAGCAGTACTTC. This encodes CASSAQVTYEQYF.

The J gene is TRBJ1-2, the V gene TRBV6-5; weak D call: TRBD1 (5 bases). Germline V gene lookup returns CDR1 MNHEY and CDR2 SVGAGI. The CDR3 runs 14 residues. The V end was cut by 8 bases, the J end by 4 bases, with 17 bases between. The CDR3 coding sequence is TGTGCCAGCCGGGGGGAGGGGCAATTCTATGGCTACACCTTC. Amino acid sequence: CASRGEGQFYGYTF.

The chain couples TRBV7-2 to TRBJ2-1; D might be TRBD2 (6 bases). CDR1 and CDR2 (germline): SGHTA, FQGNSA. Trimming shortened V by 6 bases and J by 9 bases, and 21 bases separated the two germline ends. The CDR3 sequence is 15 residues long. Here the CDR3 DNA reads TGTGCCAGCAGGAGCCGACTAGTAGTGCAGGGTGAGCAGTTCTTC. Translating it yields CASRSRLVVQGEQFF. Supplemented by reference TRBV7-2 and TRBJ2-1, the full variable domain reads GAGVSQSPSNKVTEKGKDVELRCDPISGHTALYWYRQSLGQGLEFLIYFQGNSAPDKSGLPSDRFSAERTGGSVSTLTIQRTQQEDSAVYLCASRSRLVVQGEQFFGPGTRLTVL.

This sequence joins TRBV25-1 and TRBJ1-1; D might be TRBD1 (6 bases). The CDR3 covers 11 residues. Trimming took off 5 bases at V and 8 bases at J, with 9 bases between the two ends. The germline V gene has CDR1 MGHDK and CDR2 SYGVNS. CDR3 bases: TGTGCCAGCAGTCGGACAGAAGAAGCTTTCTTT. This encodes CASSRTEEAFF. The variable domain in full, with the rest retrieved from reference TRBV25-1 and TRBJ1-1, is EADIYQTPRYLVIGTGKKITLECSQTMGHDKMYWYQQDPGMELHLIHYSYGVNSTEKGDLSSESTVSRIRTEHFPLTLESARPSHTSQYLCASSRTEEAFFGQGTRLTVV.

The chain uses TRBV6-1 and TRBJ2-1, with D maybe TRBD1 (6 bases). The V end lost 2 bases, the J end lost 6 bases, and 11 bases lay between the germline ends. Germline-derived CDR1 and CDR2 are MNHNS and SASEGT. The CDR3 runs 14 residues. CDR3 sequence reads: CASSEKGETNEQFF. The DNA for the CDR3 is TGTGCCAGCAGTGAAAAGGGGGAGACCAATGAGCAGTTCTTC.

In nucleotides, the CDR3 is TGTGCCAGCAGTTACTCGCAACGGACTTCTGGAAACACCATATATTTT. This sequence encodes CASSYSQRTSGNTIYF. The V call is TRBV6-6, the J call TRBJ1-3, with unresolved D. This CDR3 region has 16 residues. V was pared by 0 bases and J by 1 base, with 10 bases between. CDR1 is MNHNY and CDR2 is SVGAGI in the germline V gene (reference sequence).

This chain joins TRBV4-1 and TRBJ2-5; D may be TRBD1 (5 bases). V lost 4 bases and J lost 9, with 18 bases in between. CDR3 length: 14 residues. Germline CDR1 MGHRA, CDR2 YSYEKL. CDR3 sequence: CASSPIGDSRSQYF. The CDR3 bases are TGCGCCAGCAGCCCCATAGGGGATTCTAGGTCCCAGTACTTC.

This chain joins TRBV5-1 and TRBJ1-4, with 7 bases lining up with TRBD1. This CDR3 has 15 amino acids. The germline gives CDR1 SGHRS, CDR2 YFSETQ. V trimming: 4 bases; J trimming: 4 bases; junction bases outside the gene matches: 7. CDR3 loop: CASSVSRDSNEKLFF. For the CDR3, the DNA is TGCGCCAGCAGCGTGTCCCGGGACAGTAATGAAAAACTGTTTTTT.

The CDR3 loop reads CASSEGLAGETQYF. In DNA, the CDR3 is TGTGCCAGCAGTGAAGGACTAGCCGGAGAGACCCAGTACTTC. The V call is TRBV2, the J call TRBJ2-5, with 7 bases aligning to TRBD2. Germline CDR1 and CDR2: SNHLY and FYNNEI. After removal of 1 base from V and 4 bases from J, the junction contained 3 bases not matched to a gene. The CDR3 is made up of 14 amino acids.

V is TRBV6-5 and J is TRBJ2-1, with 10 bases aligning to TRBD2. The CDR3 sequence is 15 residues long. Germline CDR1 and CDR2: MNHEY and SVGAGI. The ends lost 6 bases at V and 5 bases at J; junction bases unmatched: 7. The CDR3 region is CASRIGLADNNEQFF. CDR3 DNA: TGTGCCAGCAGAATAGGACTAGCGGATAACAATGAGCAGTTCTTC.

This chain uses TRBV19 with TRBJ1-1; D might be TRBD1 (5 bases). Trimming took off 8 bases at V and 1 base at J, with 20 bases between the two ends. Germline CDR1 LNHDA, CDR2 SQIVND (reference sequence). CDR3 length: 16 residues. The CDR3 loop reads CASSPTWGLGNTEAFF. DNA for the CDR3: TGTGCCAGTTCCCCGACCTGGGGCTTGGGGAACACTGAAGCTTTCTTT.

V usage is TRBV4-2 and J usage is TRBJ2-1; 8 bases map to TRBD2. The V gene end was trimmed by 1 base and the J gene end by 1 base; junction bases not matched to a gene: 6. There are 17 residues in the CDR3. Germline V lookup: CDR1 LGHNA, CDR2 YNFKEQ. The CDR3 loop is CASSQAERGPSYNEQFF. CDR3 in DNA: TGTGCCAGCAGCCAAGCCGAGCGGGGGCCTTCCTACAATGAGCAGTTCTTC.

The chain has TRBV10-3 and TRBJ1-1; D uncertain. Trimming took 10 bases from V and 2 from J, leaving 17 bases between them. CDR3 size: 14 residues. From germline, CDR1 is ENHRY and CDR2 SYGVKD. The CDR3 DNA is TGTGCCACTAACCCCCGCGGAGGTAACACTGAAGCTTTCTTT. Translation gives CATNPRGGNTEAFF.

The V gene is TRBV5-1, the J gene TRBJ2-5; the D gene is possibly TRBD2 (6 bases). The CDR3 length is 16 residues. Trimming removed 4 bases at V and 2 bases at J, with 18 bases between. Germline lookup yields CDR1 SGHRS and CDR2 YFSETQ. In DNA form, the CDR3 reads TGCGCCAGCAGCCTCGTCTTTGGGGGAGGACAAGAGACCCAGTACTTC. Translation: CASSLVFGGGQETQYF.

V and J are TRBV12-3 or TRBV12-4 and TRBJ2-7; D unresolved. V gave up 3 bases and J gave up 4 bases, with 10 bases separating them. This CDR3 has 13 residues. CDR3 amino acids: CASSFLAQYEQYF. CDR3 nucleotides: TGTGCCAGCAGTTTTTTGGCCCAATACGAGCAGTACTTC.

The gene calls are TRBV18 and TRBJ2-1, with TRBD1 as a possible D gene (6 bases). CDR3 size: 13 residues. Germline V gene lookup returns CDR1 KGHSH and CDR2 LQKENI. Trimming removed 0 bases from V and 7 bases from J, with 7 bases in between. Here the CDR3 reads CASSPPGTNEQFF. The CDR3 DNA is TGTGCCAGCTCACCACCGGGGACAAATGAGCAGTTCTTC. Full variable domain (missing parts from reference TRBV18 and TRBJ2-1): NAGVMQNPRHLVRRRGQEARLRCSPMKGHSHVYWYRQLPEEGLKFMVYLQKENIIDESGMPKERFSAEFPKEGPSILRIQQVVRGDSAAYFCASSPPGTNEQFFGPGTRLTVL.